These T cell receptor beta chains were read from a single sample in a study of identical twins. TCRdb fed the 5' RACE reads into MiXCR, producing one record per CDR3 protein. The table shows 240,000 or so distinct CDR3 sequences, with roughly a tenth occurring only once. What was sequenced was memory T cells sorted from blood. The receptors were gathered from a man aged 50 or older in good health. CDR3s include the opening cysteine and the closing phenylalanine or tryptophan. Each record gives: D gene, V gene, clone size, J gene, CDR3 DNA, CDR3 protein. The D gene is left open where the match is weak. The size of a clone is reported for some rows only, either as once, few or many, or as a class for expanded clones.

NA,TRBV19,many,TRBJ2-2,TGTGCCAGTAGTGATACCAACCACCAGGAGCTGTTTTTT,CASSDTNHQELFF
TRBD2,TRBV10-3,few,TRBJ2-4,TGTGCCATCAGCGCGGGACTAGCGGGGGAAAACATTCAGTACTTC,CAISAGLAGENIQYF
NA,TRBV20-1,NA,TRBJ2-7,TGCAGTGCTAGTGATAGCCAGGGGCTTTTATACGAGCAGTACTTC,CSASDSQGLLYEQYF
NA,TRBV30,few,TRBJ2-6,TGTGCCTGGAGTGTCGGGTTTGGAGTTGGTGGGGCCAACGTCCTGACTTTC,CAWSVGFGVGGANVLTF
TRBD2,TRBV20-1,NA,TRBJ2-7,TGCAGTGCCCTGCGGACTAGTAGGTCCTACGAGCAGTACTTC,CSALRTSRSYEQYF
TRBD2,TRBV11-2,many,TRBJ2-1,TGTGCCAGCAGACCCTCCCTAGCGGGGCCCCACAATGAGCAGTTCTTC,CASRPSLAGPHNEQFF
NA,TRBV20-1,NA,TRBJ1-5,TGCAGTGCTAGCCCCCAGGGAGGCAATCAGCCCCAGCATTTT,CSASPQGGNQPQHF
TRBD1,TRBV27,few,TRBJ2-5,TGTGCCAGCAGTCTTGGGGCAGGGGGCAAATCAGAGACCCAGTACTTC,CASSLGAGGKSETQYF
TRBD1,TRBV4-3,few,TRBJ1-5,TGCGCCAGCAGCCAAGATAACAGGGGGCCGCCCCAGCATTTT,CASSQDNRGPPQHF
NA,TRBV12-3/TRBV12-4,few,TRBJ2-5,TGTGCCAGCAGTTCGGCTCAACAAGAGACCCAGTACTTC,CASSSAQQETQYF
TRBD1,TRBV4-2,NA,TRBJ2-7,TGTGCCAGCAGCCGACGGGACAGGGGGGACCCCCCAATCTACGAGCAGTACTTC,CASSRRDRGDPPIYEQYF
TRBD1,TRBV20-1,NA,TRBJ1-1,TGCAGTGCTCAGGCAGGGGGAATGAACACTGAAGCTTTCTTT,CSAQAGGMNTEAFF
NA,TRBV3-1,few,TRBJ1-5,TGTGCCAGCAGCCAGGGTGCTCCCAATCAGCCCCAGCATTTT,CASSQGAPNQPQHF
NA,TRBV2,few,TRBJ2-6,TGTGCCAGCAGGGGGGACAGGGCCAACGTCCTGACTTTC,CASRGDRANVLTF
TRBD1,TRBV20-1,many,TRBJ2-5,TGCAGTGCCCGGGACAGGGGCCACCAAGAGACCCAGTACTTC,CSARDRGHQETQYF
NA,TRBV12-3/TRBV12-4,few,TRBJ2-1,TGTGCCAGCAGTCCAGCGAGAGGGGGGGCTGAGCAGTTCTTC,CASSPARGGAEQFF
NA,TRBV29-1,NA,TRBJ1-3,TGCAGCGTTGAAGATGAGTGGGACAACCAAAACACCATATATTTT,CSVEDEWDNQNTIYF
TRBD2,TRBV7-2,NA,TRBJ2-5,TGTGCCAGCAGCCCTTGGGAGGGGAGGGAGACCCAGTACTTC,CASSPWEGRETQYF
TRBD1,TRBV28,few,TRBJ2-5,TGTGCCAGCAGTTCCCTTATCCAAGGGGACAGGGAAATCCAAGAGACCCAGTACTTC,CASSSLIQGDREIQETQYF
NA,TRBV6-1,many,TRBJ1-2,TGTGCCAGCAGCTGGAGAGCCGGGTTCACTGACTATGGCTACACCTTC,CASSWRAGFTDYGYTF
NA,TRBV11-1,NA,TRBJ2-5,TGTGCCAGCAGCGCCCAACAAGTTAAAGAGACCCAGTACTTC,CASSAQQVKETQYF
NA,TRBV4-1,few,TRBJ1-3,TGCGCCAGCAGCCAAGTACTTAAGGGGAGCTCTGGAAACACCATATATTTT,CASSQVLKGSSGNTIYF
NA,TRBV19,many,TRBJ2-3,TGTGCCAGTAGTATAGGAGGAGCCCAAGATACGCAGTATTTT,CASSIGGAQDTQYF
NA,TRBV5-1,few,TRBJ2-2,TGCGCCAGCAGCTTCTCGGCGGAACCCACCGGGGAGCTGTTTTTT,CASSFSAEPTGELFF
NA,TRBV7-9,few,TRBJ1-4,TGTGCCAGCAGCCCTGGGACGGTCCTTAATGAAAAACTGTTTTTT,CASSPGTVLNEKLFF
NA,TRBV20-1,many,TRBJ2-1,TGCAGTGCTAGATTCCCCAGCCGCTCCTACAATGAGCAGTTCTTC,CSARFPSRSYNEQFF
TRBD2,TRBV6-1,few,TRBJ2-5,TGTGCCAGCAGTCCCCGCGGGCAGAGGACCGGGGGGGCCCAGTACTTC,CASSPRGQRTGGAQYF
TRBD2,TRBV6-1,NA,TRBJ2-1,TGTGCCAGCAGTCAACTCCCGACTAGCGGGTACAATGAGCAGTTCTTC,CASSQLPTSGYNEQFF
NA,TRBV3-1,many,TRBJ2-4,TGTGCCAGCAGCCTTCAAAACAGGCTAGGGGGGAACATTCAGTACTTC,CASSLQNRLGGNIQYF
TRBD1,TRBV9,NA,TRBJ2-5,TGTGCCAGCAGCAGAGAATGGACAGGGCTAGAGACCCAGTACTTC,CASSREWTGLETQYF
TRBD2,TRBV2,NA,TRBJ2-1,TGTGCCAGCAAATTTGGACTAGCGGCCTCCTACAATGAGCAGTTCTTC,CASKFGLAASYNEQFF
NA,TRBV5-5,NA,TRBJ1-1,TGTGCCAGCAGCCGGCGGACAAGCTACATGAACACTGAAGCTTTCTTT,CASSRRTSYMNTEAFF
NA,TRBV11-2,many,TRBJ1-6,TGTGCCAGCAGCGCCGGACAGTATAATTCACCCCTCCACTTT,CASSAGQYNSPLHF
TRBD1,TRBV3-1,few,TRBJ2-1,TGTGCCAGCAGCCAAGATCGGACAGGGTGGTACAATGAGCAGTTCTTC,CASSQDRTGWYNEQFF
TRBD2,TRBV20-1,NA,TRBJ2-5,TGCAGTGCTAGAGGGGGAATAGCGGGACCAGAGACCCAGTACTTC,CSARGGIAGPETQYF
NA,TRBV7-2,few,TRBJ2-1,TGTGCCAGCAGCTTAGGATTCGGGGCCCACAATGAGCAGTTCTTC,CASSLGFGAHNEQFF
NA,TRBV12-3/TRBV12-4,many,TRBJ1-5,TGTGCCAGCAGTTTGGGCCGCTACAATAGCAATCAGCCCCAGCATTTT,CASSLGRYNSNQPQHF
TRBD1,TRBV6-2/TRBV6-3,many,TRBJ1-5,TGTGCCAGCAGTCGCACAGGGGGTCTTCAGCCCCAGCATTTT,CASSRTGGLQPQHF
TRBD1,TRBV2,few,TRBJ1-1,TGTGCCAGTGGACAGGGGTCCACTGAAGCTTTCTTT,CASGQGSTEAFF
TRBD1,TRBV12-3/TRBV12-4,few,TRBJ1-1,TGTGCCAGCAGTTTAACAGGGGAAGGGGAAGCTTTCTTT,CASSLTGEGEAFF
NA,TRBV24-1,many,TRBJ2-7,TGTGCCACCAGTGATTTTGGGGACGGCCACTACGAGCAGTACTTC,CATSDFGDGHYEQYF
NA,TRBV9,few,TRBJ2-3,TGTGCCAGCAGCGCCCAGGTCGATAGCACAGATACGCAGTATTTT,CASSAQVDSTDTQYF
NA,TRBV7-2,NA,TRBJ2-1,TGTGCCAGCAGCTTAGAGGTCAATGAGCAGTTCTTC,CASSLEVNEQFF
NA,TRBV7-2,few,TRBJ2-4,TGTGCCAGCAGCTTACGCCGGCAAAACATTCAGTACTTC,CASSLRRQNIQYF
NA,TRBV20-1,few,TRBJ2-1,TGCAGTGCTAGGCCCTCATCTGTGATGTCCCCTGAGCAGTTCTTC,CSARPSSVMSPEQFF
NA,TRBV10-3,many,TRBJ2-7,TGTGCCATCAGTGTACAGGAGGCCTACGAGCAGTACTTC,CAISVQEAYEQYF
NA,TRBV10-2,NA,TRBJ2-1,TGCGCCAGCAACCCAATCCGGTCCTACAATGAGCAGTTCTTC,CASNPIRSYNEQFF
NA,TRBV7-9,NA,TRBJ1-1,TGTGCCAGCAGCCCCCTCCGACAGCGGGCGAGAACTGAAGCTTTCTTT,CASSPLRQRARTEAFF
NA,TRBV12-3/TRBV12-4,few,TRBJ1-1,TGTGCCAGCAGTTTAATTTTCGCTGAAGCTTTCTTT,CASSLIFAEAFF
NA,TRBV3-1,many,TRBJ2-1,TGTGCCAGCAGCCAGGGTCTAGCGGAGCAGTTCTTC,CASSQGLAEQFF
NA,TRBV20-1,many,TRBJ2-4,TGCAGTGCTAGCCCAGGAGAAAACATTCAGTACTTC,CSASPGENIQYF
TRBD2,TRBV19,few,TRBJ2-1,TGTGCCAGTAGTTTCGGTAGCGGGGGCTACTACAATGAGCAGTTCTTC,CASSFGSGGYYNEQFF
NA,TRBV18,NA,TRBJ2-7,TGTGCCAGCTCACCCGTGGACAGTTACGAGCAGTACTTC,CASSPVDSYEQYF
TRBD2,TRBV7-9,NA,TRBJ2-1,TGTGCCAGCAGCTTAGAGGGATTAGCGGGATCAGGGCAGTTCTTC,CASSLEGLAGSGQFF
NA,TRBV9,many,TRBJ2-1,TGTGCCAGCAGCGTAGGTGGCAGGGGTGTTACTGAGCAGTTCTTC,CASSVGGRGVTEQFF
NA,TRBV20-1,NA,TRBJ2-7,TGCAGTGCTAGAGATGGGTTTTTCTCCTACGAGCAGTACTTC,CSARDGFFSYEQYF
TRBD1,TRBV4-3,few,TRBJ2-3,TGCGCCAGCAGCACCAATGTCGGGACAGGGAGCACAGATACGCAGTATTTT,CASSTNVGTGSTDTQYF
NA,TRBV11-2,many,TRBJ1-2,TGTGCCAGCAGCTTGTACAGGGTCGGCTATGGCTACACCTTC,CASSLYRVGYGYTF